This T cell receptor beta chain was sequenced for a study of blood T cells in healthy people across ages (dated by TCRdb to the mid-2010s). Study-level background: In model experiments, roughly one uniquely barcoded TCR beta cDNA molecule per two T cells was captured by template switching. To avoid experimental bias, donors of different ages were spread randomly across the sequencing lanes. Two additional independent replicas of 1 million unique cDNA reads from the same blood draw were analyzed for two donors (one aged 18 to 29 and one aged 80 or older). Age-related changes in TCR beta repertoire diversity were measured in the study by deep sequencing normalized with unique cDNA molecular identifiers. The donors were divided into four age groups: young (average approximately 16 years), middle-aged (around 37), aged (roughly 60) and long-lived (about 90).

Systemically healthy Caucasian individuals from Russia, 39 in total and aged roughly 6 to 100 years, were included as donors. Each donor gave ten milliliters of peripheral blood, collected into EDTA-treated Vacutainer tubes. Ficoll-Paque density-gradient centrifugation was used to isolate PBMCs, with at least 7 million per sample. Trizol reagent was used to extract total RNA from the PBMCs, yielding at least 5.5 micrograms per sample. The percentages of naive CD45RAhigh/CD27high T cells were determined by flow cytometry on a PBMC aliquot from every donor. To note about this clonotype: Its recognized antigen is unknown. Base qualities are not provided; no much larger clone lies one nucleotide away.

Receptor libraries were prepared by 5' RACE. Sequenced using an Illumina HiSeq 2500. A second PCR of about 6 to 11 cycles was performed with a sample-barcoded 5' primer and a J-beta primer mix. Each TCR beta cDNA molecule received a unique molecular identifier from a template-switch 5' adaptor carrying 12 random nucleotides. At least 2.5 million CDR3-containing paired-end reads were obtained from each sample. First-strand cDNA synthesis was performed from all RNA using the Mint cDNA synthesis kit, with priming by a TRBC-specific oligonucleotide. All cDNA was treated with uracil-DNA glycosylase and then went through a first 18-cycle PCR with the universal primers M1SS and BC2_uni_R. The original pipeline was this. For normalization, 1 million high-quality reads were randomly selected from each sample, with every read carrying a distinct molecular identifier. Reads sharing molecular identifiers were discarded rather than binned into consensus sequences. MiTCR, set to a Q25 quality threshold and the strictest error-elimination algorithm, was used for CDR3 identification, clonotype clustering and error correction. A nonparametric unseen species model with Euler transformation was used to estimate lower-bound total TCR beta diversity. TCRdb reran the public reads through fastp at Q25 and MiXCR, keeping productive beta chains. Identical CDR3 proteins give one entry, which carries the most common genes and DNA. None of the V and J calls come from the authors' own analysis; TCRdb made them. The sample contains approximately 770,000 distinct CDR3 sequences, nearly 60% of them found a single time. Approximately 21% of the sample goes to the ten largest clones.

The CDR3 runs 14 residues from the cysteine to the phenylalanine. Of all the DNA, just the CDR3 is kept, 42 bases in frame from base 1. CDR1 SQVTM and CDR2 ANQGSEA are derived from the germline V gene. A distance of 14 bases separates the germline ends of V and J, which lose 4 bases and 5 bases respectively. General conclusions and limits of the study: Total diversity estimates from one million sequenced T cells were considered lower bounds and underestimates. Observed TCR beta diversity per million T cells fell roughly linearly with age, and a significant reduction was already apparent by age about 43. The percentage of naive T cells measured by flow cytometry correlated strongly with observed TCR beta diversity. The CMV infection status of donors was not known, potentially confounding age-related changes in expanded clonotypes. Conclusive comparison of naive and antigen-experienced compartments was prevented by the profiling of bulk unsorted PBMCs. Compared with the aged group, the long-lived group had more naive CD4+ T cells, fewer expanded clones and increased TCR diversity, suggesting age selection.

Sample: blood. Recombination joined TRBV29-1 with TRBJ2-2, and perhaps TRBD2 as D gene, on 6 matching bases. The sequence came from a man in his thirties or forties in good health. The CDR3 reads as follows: CSVGGLARTGELFF. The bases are TGCAGCGTTGGCGGTCTAGCGAGGACCGGGGAGCTGTTTTTT.